Sequencing of this T cell receptor beta chain was carried out in a study of T cells in localized non-small cell lung cancer. The assay was immunoSEQ multiplex PCR, and TCRdb's table has in-frame clones only and misses some. The data show around 23,000 clones, 88% seen once. J was trimmed by 9 bases and V by 5 bases; bases with no gene match: 6. The CDR3 loop spans 13 amino acids. Germline CDR1 reads SEHNR; CDR2 reads FQNEAQ (reference sequence). Source: peripheral blood mononuclear cells, taken before any cancer treatment. The rearrangement uses TRBV7-9 and TRBJ2-1; TRBD2 agrees at 8 bases. The sequence was collected from a male donor aged 60 or over with stage II lung adenocarcinoma. The CDR3 sequence is CASSPGRGSEQFF. CDR3 DNA sequence: TGTGCCAGCAGCCCCGGGAGGGGGAGTGAGCAGTTCTTC.